The 8 T cell receptor beta chains presented below share a single source sample, sequenced in a study of control samples from healthy donors and cancer patients. Libraries were prepared by immunoSEQ multiplex PCR; TCRdb keeps only in-frame clonotypes and omits some of them. The sample lists some 120,000 clones, 80% to 90% occurring once. The sequencing sample was made of blood. The receptors shown here come from a man between 40 and 49 years old in good health.

This clone was seen just once. CDR3 DNA sequence: TGTGCCAGCAGCTCACGGACTACCGACCAAGAGACCCAGTACTTC. This codes for CASSSRTTDQETQYF. This chain connects TRBV7-9 to TRBJ2-5; possible D gene TRBD2, 6 bases. The CDR3 runs to 15 residues. V lost 4 bases and J 0 bases, leaving 12 bases between the germline ends. From germline, CDR1 is SEHNR and CDR2 FQNEAQ (reference sequence).

The table lists this clone with a count of one. The chain is built from TRBV3-1 (or the pseudogene TRBV3-2) and TRBJ1-1; 8 bases are a match to TRBD1. The CDR3 runs 13 residues. CDR1 LGHDT and CDR2 YNNKEL come from the germline V gene (reference sequence). V lost 4 bases to trimming and J lost 6 bases; unmatched junction nucleotides: 4. CDR3 sequence (DNA): TGTGCCAGCAGCCGACACAGGGGGGCTGAAGCTTTCTTT. It specifies CASSRHRGAEAFF.

This clone was detected once. V is TRBV7-6 and J is TRBJ2-3; D unresolved. The CDR3 spans 14 residues. V lost 2 bases and J lost 9, with 15 bases in between. Germline lookup yields CDR1 SGHVS and CDR2 FNYEAQ. This chain's CDR3 is CASSLTPTTQTQYF. In nucleotides, the CDR3 is TGTGCCAGCAGCTTAACGCCCACCACCCAGACGCAGTATTTT.

The V gene is TRBV7-9, the J gene TRBJ1-3; tentatively, D is TRBD1 (6 bases). The CDR3 extends over 13 amino acids. The germline V and J ends were trimmed by 5 bases and 7 bases, with 12 bases remaining between them. The germline CDR1 and CDR2 sequences are SEHNR and FQNEAQ (reference sequence). Here the CDR3 reads CASSLVQGNTIYF. For the CDR3, the DNA is TGTGCCAGCAGCCTAGTACAGGGCAACACCATATATTTT.

The J gene is TRBJ1-2, the V gene TRBV7-9; tentative D call: TRBD1 (6 bases). There are 15 residues in the CDR3. Trimming took off 5 bases at V and 1 base at J, with 14 bases between the two ends. Germline V CDR1 and CDR2: SEHNR, FQNEAQ (reference sequence). In DNA, the CDR3 is TGTGCCAGCAGCCTTACCACAGGGAATAACTATGGCTACACCTTC. This codes for CASSLTTGNNYGYTF.

The rearrangement links TRBV24-1 to TRBJ1-5, with 10 nucleotides matching TRBD1. Germline V gene lookup returns CDR1 KGHDR and CDR2 SFDVKD. The CDR3 extends over 17 amino acids. With V trimmed by 10 bases and J by 0 bases, 11 bases remained unmatched. CDR3 sequence reads: CATQQKGQGTSNQPQHF. In DNA form, the CDR3 reads TGTGCCACGCAACAAAAGGGACAGGGGACTAGCAATCAGCCCCAGCATTTT.

The V call is TRBV21-1, the J call TRBJ2-7; TRBD1, the table's D call, was not compared with the DNA. TRBV21-1 is termed a pseudogene. CDR3 length: 14 residues. The CDR3 DNA follows: TGTGCCCAACGGCCGTTGGGTGGGCTGTACGAGCAGTACTTC. As protein: CAQRPLGGLYEQYF.

V usage is TRBV6-6 and J usage is TRBJ1-1; unclear D gene. CDR1 is MNHNY and CDR2 is SVGAGI in the germline V gene (reference sequence). Trimming shortened V by 2 bases and J by 2 bases, and 12 bases separated the two germline ends. CDR3 size: 15 residues. CDR3 DNA: TGTGCCAGCAGTTACGTTAGAGGACTCAACACTGAAGCTTTCTTT. Protein sequence: CASSYVRGLNTEAFF.